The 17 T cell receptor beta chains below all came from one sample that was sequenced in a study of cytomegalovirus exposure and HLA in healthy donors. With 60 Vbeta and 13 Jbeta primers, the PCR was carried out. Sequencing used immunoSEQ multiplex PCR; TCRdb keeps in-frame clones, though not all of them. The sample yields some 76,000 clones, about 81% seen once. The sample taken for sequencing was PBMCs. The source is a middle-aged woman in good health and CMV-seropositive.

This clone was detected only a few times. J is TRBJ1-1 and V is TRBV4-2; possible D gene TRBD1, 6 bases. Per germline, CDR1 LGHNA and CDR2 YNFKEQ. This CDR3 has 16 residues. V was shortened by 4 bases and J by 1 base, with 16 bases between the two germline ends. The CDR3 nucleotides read TGTGCCAGCAGCCCCGGAAGAACAGGGCGGAACACTGAAGCTTTCTTT. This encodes CASSPGRTGRNTEAFF.

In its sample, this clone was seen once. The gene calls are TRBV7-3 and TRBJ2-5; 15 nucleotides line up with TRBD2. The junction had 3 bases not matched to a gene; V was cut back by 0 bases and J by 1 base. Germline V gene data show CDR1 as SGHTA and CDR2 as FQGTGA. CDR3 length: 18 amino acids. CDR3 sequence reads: CASSLTGLAGGFQETQYF. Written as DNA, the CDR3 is TGTGCCAGCAGCTTAACGGGACTAGCGGGGGGATTCCAAGAGACCCAGTACTTC.

The CDR3 coding sequence is TGTGCCAGCAGTGATGGAGACCCTAGCACAGATACGCAGTATTTT. Amino acid sequence: CASSDGDPSTDTQYF. The rearrangement uses TRBV2 and TRBJ2-3; no reliable D call. The CDR3 spans 15 residues. V lost 3 bases and J lost 0, with 10 bases in between. Looked up from germline, CDR1 is SNHLY and CDR2 is FYNNEI.

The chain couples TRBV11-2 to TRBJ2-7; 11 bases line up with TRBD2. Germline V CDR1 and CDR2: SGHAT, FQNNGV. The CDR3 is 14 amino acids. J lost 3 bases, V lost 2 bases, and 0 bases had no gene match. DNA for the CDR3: TGTGCCAGCAGCTTACTAGCGGGGGGCTACGAGCAGTACTTC. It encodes CASSLLAGGYEQYF.

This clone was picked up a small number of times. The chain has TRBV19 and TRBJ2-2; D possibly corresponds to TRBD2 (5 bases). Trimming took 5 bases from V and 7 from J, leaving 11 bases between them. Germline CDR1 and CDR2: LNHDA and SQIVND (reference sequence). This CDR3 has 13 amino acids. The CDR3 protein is CASSAGGGGELFF. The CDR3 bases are TGTGCCAGTAGTGCAGGCGGAGGCGGGGAGCTGTTTTTT.

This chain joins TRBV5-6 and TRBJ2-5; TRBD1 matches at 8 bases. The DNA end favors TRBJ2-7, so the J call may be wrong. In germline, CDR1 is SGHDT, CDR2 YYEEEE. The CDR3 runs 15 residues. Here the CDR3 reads CASSPPGTGFYEQYF. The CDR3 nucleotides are TGTGCCAGCAGTCCCCCCGGGACAGGTTTTTACGAGCAGTACTTC.

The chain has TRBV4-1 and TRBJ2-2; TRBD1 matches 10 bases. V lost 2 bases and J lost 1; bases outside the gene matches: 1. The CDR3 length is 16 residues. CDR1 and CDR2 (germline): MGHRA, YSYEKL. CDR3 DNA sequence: TGCGCCAGCAGCCAACGGGACAGGGGGAACACCGGGGAGCTGTTTTTT. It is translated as CASSQRDRGNTGELFF.

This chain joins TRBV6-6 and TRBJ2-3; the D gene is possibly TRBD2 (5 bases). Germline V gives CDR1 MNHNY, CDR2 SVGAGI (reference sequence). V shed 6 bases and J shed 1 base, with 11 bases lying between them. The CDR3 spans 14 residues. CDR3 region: CASRGRSGTDTQYF. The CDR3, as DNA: TGTGCCAGCAGAGGGAGAAGTGGCACAGATACGCAGTATTTT.

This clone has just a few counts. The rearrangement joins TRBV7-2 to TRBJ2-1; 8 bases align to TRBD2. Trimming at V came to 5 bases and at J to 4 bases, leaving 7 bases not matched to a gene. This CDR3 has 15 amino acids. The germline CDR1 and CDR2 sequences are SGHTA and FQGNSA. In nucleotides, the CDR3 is TGTGCCAGCAGCGGCACTAGCGGACCTTACAATGAGCAGTTCTTC. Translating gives CASSGTSGPYNEQFF.

The CDR3: CASSLGSGTEAFF. In DNA form, the CDR3 reads TGTGCCAGCAGTTTAGGGTCGGGGACTGAAGCTTTCTTT. The genes are TRBV27 and TRBJ1-1; D gene unclear. This CDR3 region has 13 residues. CDR1 MNHEY and CDR2 SMNVEV come from the germline V gene (reference sequence). V shed 2 bases and J shed 5 bases, with 9 bases lying between them.

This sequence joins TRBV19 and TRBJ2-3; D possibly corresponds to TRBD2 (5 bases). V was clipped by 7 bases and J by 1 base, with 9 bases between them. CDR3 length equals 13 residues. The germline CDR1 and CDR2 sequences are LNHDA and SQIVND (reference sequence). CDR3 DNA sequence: TGTGCCAGTATCCTTAGCGGCACAGATACGCAGTATTTT. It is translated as CASILSGTDTQYF.

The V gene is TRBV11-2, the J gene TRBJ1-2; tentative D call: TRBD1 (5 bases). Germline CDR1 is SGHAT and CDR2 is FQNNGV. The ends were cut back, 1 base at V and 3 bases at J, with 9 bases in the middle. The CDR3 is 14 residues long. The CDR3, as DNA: TGTGCCAGCAGCTTAGTAGGCAGGGACTATGGCTACACCTTC. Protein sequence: CASSLVGRDYGYTF.

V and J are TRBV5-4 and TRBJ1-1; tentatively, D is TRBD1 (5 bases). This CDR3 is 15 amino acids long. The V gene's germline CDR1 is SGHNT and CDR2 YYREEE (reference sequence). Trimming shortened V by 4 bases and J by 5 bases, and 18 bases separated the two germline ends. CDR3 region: CASSAFGRVGTEAFF. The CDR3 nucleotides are TGTGCCAGCAGCGCCTTCGGCAGGGTGGGGACTGAAGCTTTCTTT. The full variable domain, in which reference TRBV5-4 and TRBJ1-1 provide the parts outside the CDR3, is ETGVTQSPTHLIKTRGQQVTLRCSSQSGHNTVSWYQQALGQGPQFIFQYYREEENGRGNFPPRFSGLQFPNYSSELNVNALELDDSALYLCASSAFGRVGTEAFFGQGTRLTVV.

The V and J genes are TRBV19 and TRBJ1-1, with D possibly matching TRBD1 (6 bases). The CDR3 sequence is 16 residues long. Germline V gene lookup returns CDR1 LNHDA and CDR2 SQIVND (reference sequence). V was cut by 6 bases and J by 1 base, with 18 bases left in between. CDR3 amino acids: CASSTDRGRGNTEAFF. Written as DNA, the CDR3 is TGTGCCAGTAGCACGGACCGGGGCAGGGGGAACACTGAAGCTTTCTTT.

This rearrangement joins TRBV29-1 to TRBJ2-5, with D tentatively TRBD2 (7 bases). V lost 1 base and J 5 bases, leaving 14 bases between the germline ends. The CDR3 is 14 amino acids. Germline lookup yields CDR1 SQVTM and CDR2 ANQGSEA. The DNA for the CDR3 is TGCAGCGTTGAAGCGTCGGGGGGCGGGGAGACCCAGTACTTC. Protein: CSVEASGGGETQYF.

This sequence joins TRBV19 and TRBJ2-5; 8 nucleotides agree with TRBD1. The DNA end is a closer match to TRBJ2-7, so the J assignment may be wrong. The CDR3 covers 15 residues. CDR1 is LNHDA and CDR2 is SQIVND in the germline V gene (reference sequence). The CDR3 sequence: CASSSQGQASYEQYF. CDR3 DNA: TGTGCCAGTAGTTCCCAGGGACAGGCCTCCTACGAGCAGTACTTC.

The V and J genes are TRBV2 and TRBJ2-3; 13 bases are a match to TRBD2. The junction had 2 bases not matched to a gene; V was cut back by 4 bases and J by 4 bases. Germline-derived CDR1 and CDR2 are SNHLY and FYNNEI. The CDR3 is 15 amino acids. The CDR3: CASSALAGGSDTQYF. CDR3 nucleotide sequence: TGTGCCAGCAGTGCACTAGCGGGGGGGTCAGATACGCAGTATTTT.